A single count supports the clone carrying this T cell receptor (beta chain). This entry is derived from a study of technical replicates of blood from a handful of donors. The repertoire was sequenced with immunoSEQ multiplex PCR; TCRdb's copy has only in-frame clones and lacks some. This sample carries under 75,000 clones, around 85% of them seen once, and the ten largest clones take approximately 5.4%. The CDR3 length is 12 residues. Between the trimmed V and J ends, which lost 2 bases and 6 bases, there was a span of 7 bases. Germline-derived CDR1 and CDR2 are SGHTA and FQGNSA. V is TRBV7-2 and J is TRBJ1-2; tentatively, D is TRBD1 (5 bases). This TCR derives from a human donor in good health. Some clones in this sample may be carry-over from other donors' samples. The sample was PBMCs. CDR3 residues: CASSLRGNGYTF. The CDR3 nucleotides are TGTGCCAGCAGCTTAAGGGGTAATGGCTACACCTTC. The entire variable domain, with the rest obtained from reference TRBV7-2 and TRBJ1-2, is as follows: GAGVSQSPSNKVTEKGKDVELRCDPISGHTALYWYRQSLGQGLEFLIYFQGNSAPDKSGLPSDRFSAERTGGSVSTLTIQRTQQEDSAVYLCASSLRGNGYTFGSGTRLTVV.